This T cell receptor beta chain stems from a study of regulatory T cells in long-lasting Graves disease. According to the study, TCR beta libraries were built with iRepertoire HTBI primers and CDR3-region Arm-PCR. One entry per CDR3 protein results from TCRdb running MiXCR on the multiplex PCR reads. The table includes 400,000 to 550,000 distinct CDR3 sequences, under 15% detected once. Time point defined: newly diagnosed GD, antithyroid drugs for less than 3 months. Following extraction of RNA from PBMCs, that RNA was used to make the TCR library. The CDR3 has 15 amino acids. V trimming: 4 bases; J trimming: 4 bases; junction bases outside the gene matches: 8. CDR1 and CDR2 from the germline V gene are KGHSH and LQKENI. This clonotype was seen only a few times. These data were also reused for a study on T cells in Graves' hyperthyroidism and ophthalmopathy. As that report states: Researchers found most expanded thyroid clonotypes above 0.001 in blood as well.

The sequences come from peripheral blood mononuclear cells (PBMCs), collected at new diagnosis, from a patient treated with antithyroid drugs. This TCR was recovered from a woman aged 25 to 39 with Graves disease. The J gene is TRBJ1-1, the V gene TRBV18; 8 bases match TRBD1. DNA of the CDR3: TGTGCCAGCTCACAATATCAGGGGGCGAGCACTGAAGCTTTCTTT. It yields the protein CASSQYQGASTEAFF. Based on the CDR3 plus reference TRBV18 and TRBJ1-1, the full variable domain is NAGVMQNPRHLVRRRGQEARLRCSPMKGHSHVYWYRQLPEEGLKFMVYLQKENIIDESGMPKERFSAEFPKEGPSILRIQQVVRGDSAAYFCASSQYQGASTEAFFGQGTRLTVV.